These T cell receptor beta chains were read from a single sample in a study of cytomegalovirus exposure and HLA in healthy donors. Profiling relied on immunoSEQ multiplex PCR, and the TCRdb table lists in-frame clones only, not all of them. Of under 150,000 clones listed, more than 60% are singletons. The source material was PBMCs. The receptors were sampled from a male donor in good health and CMV-seronegative. The CDR3 runs from the conserved cysteine through the conserved F or W. A D gene is named only where the DNA matches it firmly. Rows may omit the clone size; those that give it use once, few, many or a size class.

>.|14|TRBJ1-6|.|TRBV6-6
TGTGCCAGTGCAGTGACTTCCTATAATTCACCCCTCCACTTT
CASAVTSYNSPLHF
>.|14|TRBJ1-2|.|TRBV19
TGTGCCAGTACTGAGAGGCAGAAGAACTATGGCTACACCTTC
CASTERQKNYGYTF
>TRBD1|14|TRBJ2-7|.|TRBV7-3
TGTGCCAGCAGCCCGACAGGGGGAGGCTACGAGCAGTACTTC
CASSPTGGGYEQYF
>TRBD2|18|TRBJ2-2|.|TRBV5-4
TGTGCCAGCTCACCGAGGGGGACTAGCCCTTCTCACACCGGGGAGCTGTTTTTT
CASSPRGTSPSHTGELFF
>TRBD1|16|TRBJ1-1|.|TRBV18
TGTGCCAGCTCACTGAAAACGACAGGGGGCTCCACTGAAGCTTTCTTT
CASSLKTTGGSTEAFF
>TRBD2|16|TRBJ2-7|.|TRBV9
TGTGCCAGCAGCGTAGCCGGTAGCGGGCTTACCTACGAGCAGTACTTC
CASSVAGSGLTYEQYF
>.|14|TRBJ1-2|few|TRBV5-4
TGTGCCAGCAGCGGGGAGGAGAGACGGGGCGGCTACACCTTC
CASSGEERRGGYTF
>TRBD1|14|TRBJ2-7|.|TRBV5-6
TGTGCCAGCAGAACGACAGGGGAGGCATGCGAGCAGTACTTC
CASRTTGEACEQYF
>.|14|TRBJ1-4|.|TRBV27
TGTGCCAGCAGTTTGGGGGGTATGGGCGAAAAACTGTTTTTT
CASSLGGMGEKLFF
>.|12|TRBJ1-1|.|TRBV27
TGTGCCAGCAGTTGGGCGGGACTTGAAGCTTTCTTT
CASSWAGLEAFF
>TRBD1|14|TRBJ1-1|.|TRBV29-1
TGCAGCGCTGACAGGGGAGCTATGAACACTGAAGCTTTCTTT
CSADRGAMNTEAFF
>TRBD1|15|TRBJ1-5|.|TRBV15
TGTGCCACCAGCTTCGACAGGGGAAGCAGCCAGCCCCAGCATTTT
CATSFDRGSSQPQHF
>.|12|TRBJ2-7|.|TRBV7-8
TGTGCCAGCAGCTTACAGGGGGGCGAGCAGTACTTC
CASSLQGGEQYF
>TRBD2|15|TRBJ2-3|.|TRBV5-1
TGCGCCAGCAGCGCTAGCGGGACTAGCACAGATACGCAGTATTTT
CASSASGTSTDTQYF
>.|11|TRBJ2-7|once|TRBV30
TGTGCCTGGAGCCAAACCTACGAGCAGTACTTC
CAWSQTYEQYF
>.|12|TRBJ2-7|.|TRBV19
TGTGCCAGTAGTCTGAGTCCCTACGAGCAGTACTTC
CASSLSPYEQYF
>TRBD1|16|TRBJ1-4|few|TRBV4-1
TGCGCCAGCAGCCAGGGGGGACAGGGCCCTAATGAAAAACTGTTTTTT
CASSQGGQGPNEKLFF
>.|15|TRBJ1-4|.|TRBV5-4
TGTGCCAGCAGCGCCACAACAGGGCCTAATGAAAAACTGTTTTTT
CASSATTGPNEKLFF
>.|15|TRBJ2-7|.|TRBV6-1
TGTGCCAGCAGTGGTCCGGGAGAAGGGTCCTACGAGCAGTACTTC
CASSGPGEGSYEQYF
>.|15|TRBJ2-1|.|TRBV7-7
TGTGCTAGCAGCTCGAACAGGGGGGGGAGTAATGAGCAGTTCTTC
CASSSNRGGSNEQFF
>TRBD1|15|TRBJ1-6|.|TRBV2
TGTGCCAGCAGTGCACAGGGGTTCGGCAATTCACCCCTCCACTTT
CASSAQGFGNSPLHF
>.|16|TRBJ1-4|.|TRBV7-9
TGTGCCAGCAGCTTAGGGCCGCTGCCAACTAATGAAAAACTGTTTTTT
CASSLGPLPTNEKLFF
>.|11|TRBJ1-1|.|TRBV29-1
TGCAGCGTCTTGGGAGGGACTGAAGCTTTCTTT
CSVLGGTEAFF
>.|16|TRBJ2-7|few|TRBV5-1
TGCGCCAGCAGCTTGGAGAGGGCCGTCTCCCCCTACGAGCAGTACTTC
CASSLERAVSPYEQYF
>.|17|TRBJ1-1|.|TRBV11-2
TGTGCCAGCAGCTGGGGGGGATGGGGACAAATGAACACTGAAGCTTTCTTT
CASSWGGWGQMNTEAFF
>.|14|TRBJ1-1|.|TRBV5-1
TGCGCCAGCAGCTTGGCTAGGGGGAGACTTGAAGCTTTCTTT
CASSLARGRLEAFF
>.|12|TRBJ2-1|.|TRBV12-5
TGTGCTAGTGGTTTGTCTTACAATGAGCAGTTCTTC
CASGLSYNEQFF
>.|14|TRBJ2-1|.|TRBV30
TGTGCCCGCTTGGACTTGCCGACCTACAATGAGCAGTTCTTC
CARLDLPTYNEQFF
>.|17|TRBJ2-1|.|TRBV21-1
TGTGCCAGCGGCAAAGAAGTAGGACTAGCGGGAGAGAATGAGCAGTTCTTC
CASGKEVGLAGENEQFF
>.|14|TRBJ2-1|.|TRBV9
TGTGCCAGCAGCGTAAGAACAGCGGTGAATGAGCAGTTCTTC
CASSVRTAVNEQFF
>.|14|TRBJ2-5|.|TRBV30
TGTGCCTGGGGCCCAGCCCTAAAGGGGGAGACCCAGTACTTC
CAWGPALKGETQYF
>TRBD2|14|TRBJ2-3|.|TRBV7-3
TGTGCCAGCAGCAAAGGGACTAGCTCGGATACGCAGTATTTT
CASSKGTSSDTQYF
>TRBD2|15|TRBJ2-1|.|TRBV10-3
TGTGCCATCAGAAGCGGGGATACGCAGTACAATGAGCAGTTCTTC
CAIRSGDTQYNEQFF
>TRBD2|15|TRBJ2-1|.|TRBV9
TGTGCCAGCAGCGACCGGACTAGCGGGGACAGGGAGCAGTTCTTC
CASSDRTSGDREQFF
>.|14|TRBJ1-5|.|TRBV27
TGTGCCAGCAGCCGACAGCGGGACAATCAGCCCCAGCATTTT
CASSRQRDNQPQHF
>.|15|TRBJ1-1|.|TRBV13
TGTGCCAGCAGCAATGCTCATACAGGGAACACTGAAGCTTTCTTT
CASSNAHTGNTEAFF
>TRBD1|15|TRBJ1-2|.|TRBV29-1
TGCAGCGTTGAAGAGAGGACAGGGGGCAGCTATGGCTACACCTTC
CSVEERTGGSYGYTF
>.|14|TRBJ2-1|.|TRBV7-9
TGTGCCAGCAGCTTAGTAGGGGGCTACAATGAGCAGTTCTTC
CASSLVGGYNEQFF
>.|16|TRBJ1-2|.|TRBV27
TGTGCCAGCAGTTCCAACCCGGACAGAGCTAACTATGGCTACACCTTC
CASSSNPDRANYGYTF
>TRBD1|15|TRBJ2-7|.|TRBV4-1
TGCGCCAGCAGCCAGATTACAGGGGGCGGCTACGAGCAGTACTTC
CASSQITGGGYEQYF
>.|13|TRBJ1-3|.|TRBV11-2
TGTGCCAGCAGCTTGTCTTTTGGAAACACCATATATTTT
CASSLSFGNTIYF
>.|14|TRBJ2-3|.|TRBV7-2
TGTGCCAGCAGCTTAGCCCGGAGCACAGATACGCAGTATTTT
CASSLARSTDTQYF
>.|14|TRBJ1-1|.|TRBV7-3
TGTGCCAGCAGCTTACTGGGGGGTGGCACTGAAGCTTTCTTT
CASSLLGGGTEAFF
>TRBD2|19|TRBJ2-1|.|TRBV5-6
TGTGCCAGCAGCTTGTCGGCTAGCGGGGGTGGTTTCAGAGACGATGAGCAGTTCTTC
CASSLSASGGGFRDDEQFF
>.|12|TRBJ1-1|.|TRBV11-3
TGTGCCAGCAGCTCGGACTCTTATTCGGCTTTCTTT
CASSSDSYSAFF
>TRBD1|15|TRBJ2-3|.|TRBV7-3
TGTGCCACATCGTTGACAGGGAGCTTCACAGATACGCAGTATTTT
CATSLTGSFTDTQYF
>.|14|TRBJ2-1|once|TRBV6-5
TGTGCCAGCAAGGTAGGCAGGGAGGTCAATGAGCAGTTCTTC
CASKVGREVNEQFF
>TRBD1|14|TRBJ1-3|.|TRBV30
TGTGCCTGGAGTGTAACAGGGGCTGGAAACACCATATATTTT
CAWSVTGAGNTIYF
>TRBD2|16|TRBJ2-5|.|TRBV5-1
TGCGCCAGCAGCTTTCCTAGCGGGGGGCAACAAGAGACCCAGTACTTC
CASSFPSGGQQETQYF
>.|14|TRBJ2-7|few|TRBV10-3
TGTGCCATCAGTACTGGACAGTCGACCTACGAGCAGTACTTC
CAISTGQSTYEQYF
>.|15|TRBJ1-5|.|TRBV19
TGTGCCAGTAGTATATCGGGGTCGGGTTATCAGCCCCAGCATTTT
CASSISGSGYQPQHF
>.|13|TRBJ1-2|.|TRBV7-9
TGTTCCAGCAGCCACGCGGGGATCTATGGCTACACCTTC
CSSSHAGIYGYTF
>.|13|TRBJ2-7|.|TRBV5-4
TGTGCCAGCACCGGGGACATCACCTACGAGCAGTACTTC
CASTGDITYEQYF
>.|11|TRBJ2-3|.|TRBV5-6
TGTGCCAGCAGCTTTCTGGATACGCAGTATTTT
CASSFLDTQYF
>TRBD2|15|TRBJ2-1|.|TRBV19
TGTGCCAGTAGTGGTCTACTAGCGGGGTACAATGAGCAGTTCTTC
CASSGLLAGYNEQFF
>TRBD1|14|TRBJ2-7|few|TRBV7-6
TGTGCCAGCAGTCGACGGACAGGAGAGTACGAGCAGTACTTC
CASSRRTGEYEQYF
>TRBD2|17|TRBJ2-7|.|TRBV5-1
TGCGCCAGCAGCTTGGCTAGGACTAGCGGGTCCTTCTACGAGCAGTACTTC
CASSLARTSGSFYEQYF
>TRBD1|13|TRBJ2-3|.|TRBV5-1
TGCGCCAGCTCCGACAGGGCCACAGATACGCAGTATTTT
CASSDRATDTQYF